This T cell receptor (beta chain) comes out of a study of molecular identifiers for immune sequencing clone quantification (dated by TCRdb to 2016 to 2019). About the investigation overall: For a replicate experiment, RNA from 20,000 or 100,000 naive CD8 T cells was divided into five aliquots, and four of the five aliquots were sequenced. The study was a methods study using CD8 T cells to benchmark molecular-identifier clustering-based TCR repertoire sequencing (MIDCIRS) and TCR RNA copy counting. Paper-wide results and their limitations: In CMV-specific effector cells, clones with more than 20 RNA copies contained over 99% of molecules, whereas in naive cells such clones contained under 1% of molecules. The naive libraries included spiked-in Jurkat TCR RNA (10 copies' worth), and this Jurkat TCR RNA is not part of the donor repertoire. Approximately 2.7 recovered TCR RNA copies per cell were obtained by modeling, versus about ten by digital PCR, implying a capture efficiency of about 30%. Spiked-in Jurkat TCR RNA equal to a single cell's worth was reported to be detectable even within 1,100,000 naive CD8 T cells. Identical TCR molecules sharing a barcode could cause highly expanded clone sizes to be underestimated. When barcode sub-clustering was not used, chimeric consensus sequences inflated TCR diversity, with chimeras reaching as high as 47%.

In the case of this clonotype: Its binding antigen is unknown. A read error may be the cause here, since a much bigger clone is one base away.

CDR1 and CDR2, per the germline V gene (reference sequence), are SEHNR and FQNEAQ. The CDR3 runs 15 residues from the cysteine to the phenylalanine. Of the read, only the CDR3 DNA is kept; its 45 bases are in frame from base 1. Library preparation employed PCR. TCRdb lists the instrument as Illumina HiSeq 4000. Bulk TCR libraries were generated as previously described, with the TCR primers listed in Table S5 used. Purification of total RNA was performed with the Qiagen AllPrep DNA/RNA kit. Reads from multiple sequencing runs of the same library were pooled before analysis. Turning to the authors' computational methods: Reads were retained only if the reads had an exact TCR constant sequence, and the retained reads were trimmed to 150 nt and grouped according to their 12-nt molecular barcodes. Reads inside each barcode group were sub-clustered using a 15% Levenshtein threshold, and a quality-weighted consensus sequence was constructed for each RNA molecule. Non-functional sequences were filtered out, along with any lower-count sequence sitting one edit away from another sequence. On the basis of fitting two negative binomial distributions, barcode sub-clusters with fewer than 20% of the maximum read count were discarded. TCRdb reworked the public reads: Q25 trimming with fastp, MiXCR clone assembly, productive beta chains retained. Identical CDR3 proteins give one entry, which carries the most common genes and DNA. These V and J calls rely on TCRdb rather than the paper's analysis. In all, the sample holds about 640,000 distinct CDR3 sequences, and just under 20% of those were seen once. The ten largest clones represent 0.75% to 0.95% of the sample.

Libraries of naive CD8 T cells were generated from approximately 20,000 to 1,000,000 sorted cells, with 10%, 30% or 50% of the purified RNA used. Naive CD8 T cells, defined as CD8+CD4-CCR7+CD45RA+, were FACS-sorted into RLT Plus buffer on a BD FACSAria II. To test detection sensitivity, Jurkat RNA equal to under 13 TCR copies was added to samples of about 18,000-1,100,000 naive CD8 T cells. Enrichment of CD8 T cells was done with RosetteSep CD8+ T Cell Enrichment Cocktail plus Ficoll-Paque, and ACK red cell lysis came afterward. Sequencing was performed on naive CD8+ T cells from blood, with Jurkat cell RNA spiked in. Explained via the paper, the cell subset or site label denotes: FACS-sorted CD8+CD4-CCR7+CD45RA+ naive T cells. The receptor was isolated from a human donor in good health. Some libraries in this study had Jurkat cell RNA spiked in. This receptor chain uses TRBV7-9 and TRBJ1-3, with the D gene too uncertain to name. The DNA reads TGTGCCGGCAGCCCTGGCTATATCTCTGGAAACACCATATATTTT. It encodes CAGSPGYISGNTIYF.